This TCR beta chain was identified during a study of blood T cell repertoires in COVID-19. The overall study: Some COVID-19 samples were acute and others convalescent; all came from the United States, Italy and Spain.

CDR3 length: 13 residues. The germline V and J ends were trimmed by 7 bases and 2 bases, with 9 bases remaining between them. Per germline, CDR1 WSHSY and CDR2 SAAADI. Original handling: Scientists estimated how many nucleated cells there were by amplifying reference gene primers. Measured with immunoSEQ multiplex PCR; TCRdb has only the in-frame clones, and not every one. Clone size and the V and J calls come from that table; the DNA yielded D and trimming. The sample lists tens of thousands of clones, about 89% occurring once. Seattle participants joined during active infection and were tracked over time.

The V and J genes are TRBV10-2 and TRBJ1-3, with D tentatively TRBD1 (6 bases). This TCR derives from a man aged 45-65 years with COVID-19, enrolled during active disease. Sequenced: peripheral blood. CDR3 nucleotides: TGCGCCAGCAAGGCAGGGGCTGGAAACACCATATATTTT. Translation: CASKAGAGNTIYF.